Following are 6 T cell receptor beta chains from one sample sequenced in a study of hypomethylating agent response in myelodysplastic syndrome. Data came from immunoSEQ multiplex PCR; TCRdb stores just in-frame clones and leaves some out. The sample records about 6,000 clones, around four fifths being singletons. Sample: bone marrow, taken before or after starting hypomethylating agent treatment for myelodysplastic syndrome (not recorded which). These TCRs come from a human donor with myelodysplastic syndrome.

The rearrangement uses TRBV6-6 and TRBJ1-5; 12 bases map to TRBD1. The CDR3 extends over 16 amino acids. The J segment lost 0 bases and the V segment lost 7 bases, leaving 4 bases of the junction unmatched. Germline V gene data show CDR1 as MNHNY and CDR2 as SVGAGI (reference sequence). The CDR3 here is CASKPGQGASNQPQHF. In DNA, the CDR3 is TGTGCCAGCAAACCGGGACAGGGGGCTAGCAATCAGCCCCAGCATTTT.

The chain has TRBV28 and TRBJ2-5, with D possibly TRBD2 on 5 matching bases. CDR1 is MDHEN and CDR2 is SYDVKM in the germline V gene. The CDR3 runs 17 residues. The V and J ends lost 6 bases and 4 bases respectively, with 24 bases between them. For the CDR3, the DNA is TGTGCCAGCAGCCAATCAATGGGTTTGGGGAGTTTAGAGACCCAGTACTTC. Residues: CASSQSMGLGSLETQYF. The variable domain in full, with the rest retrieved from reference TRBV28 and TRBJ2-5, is DVKVTQSSRYLVKRTGEKVFLECVQDMDHENMFWYRQDPGLGLRLIYFSYDVKMKEKGDIPEGYSVSREKKERFSLILESASTNQTSMYLCASSQSMGLGSLETQYFGPGTRLLVL.

CDR3 region: CASRRTGGNYGYTF. The CDR3 region has the DNA TGTGCCAGCAGACGTACAGGGGGTAACTATGGCTACACCTTC. The chain has TRBV5-8 and TRBJ1-2; 8 bases are a match to TRBD1. This CDR3 is built from 14 residues. Germline CDR1 and CDR2: SGHTS and YDEGEE. The V and J ends lost 5 bases and 1 base, in that order; junction bases with no gene match: 4.

The CDR3 sequence: CASSLDLPYGYTF. The CDR3, as DNA: TGTGCCAGCAGCTTGGACCTCCCCTATGGCTACACCTTC. This chain links TRBV5-5 with TRBJ1-2; no clear D. This CDR3 spans 13 amino acids. Germline loops: CDR1 SGHKS, CDR2 YYEKEE (reference sequence). The ends were cut back, 0 bases at V and 4 bases at J, with 7 bases in the middle.

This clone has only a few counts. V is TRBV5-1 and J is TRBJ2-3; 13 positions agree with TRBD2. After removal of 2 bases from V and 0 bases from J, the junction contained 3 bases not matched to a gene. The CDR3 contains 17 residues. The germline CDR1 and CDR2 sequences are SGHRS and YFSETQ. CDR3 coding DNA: TGCGCCAGCAGCTTAGGGACTAGCGGGGTCAGCACAGATACGCAGTATTTT. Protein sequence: CASSLGTSGVSTDTQYF.

The CDR3 is CAWSEGRTGELFF. In nucleotides, the CDR3 is TGTGCCTGGAGCGAGGGGAGAACCGGGGAGCTGTTTTTT. V gene TRBV30 combines with J gene TRBJ2-2, with D possibly being TRBD1 or TRBD2 (5 bases each). The germline V and J ends were trimmed by 3 bases and 5 bases, with 10 bases remaining between them. The CDR3 is 13 amino acids. The germline V gene encodes CDR1 GTSNPN and CDR2 SVGIG (reference sequence).